A single sample gave rise to the 12 T cell receptor beta chains below, sequenced in a study of control samples from healthy donors and cancer patients. Clones were sequenced by immunoSEQ multiplex PCR, and TCRdb holds only the in-frame ones, with some missing. Of some 130,000 clones in the sample, about 90% were seen once. Sequencing was done on a sample of blood. Receptors originate from a woman aged 45-60 years in good health.

The chain employs TRBV6-5 and TRBJ2-5; 14 bases agree with TRBD2. The CDR3 totals 16 residues. The germline CDR1 and CDR2 sequences are MNHEY and SVGAGI. V dropped 2 bases and J dropped 4; count of bases not matched to a gene: 3. CDR3 in amino acids: CASSYPTSGGAETQYF. CDR3 coding DNA: TGTGCCAGCAGTTACCCGACTAGCGGGGGGGCAGAGACCCAGTACTTC.

V gene TRBV14 combines with J gene TRBJ2-7, with TRBD2 matching over 9 bases. J lost 2 bases, V lost 2 bases, and 7 bases had no gene match. Germline V gene sequence: CDR1 SGHDN, CDR2 FVKESK. The CDR3 extends over 16 amino acids. CDR3 sequence: CASSQWTSVATYEQYF. The DNA of the CDR3 is TGTGCCAGCAGCCAATGGACTAGCGTAGCTACCTACGAGCAGTACTTC. The full variable domain, in which reference TRBV14 and TRBJ2-7 provide the parts outside the CDR3, is EAGVTQFPSHSVIEKGQTVTLRCDPISGHDNLYWYRRVMGKEIKFLLHFVKESKQDESGMPNNRFLAERTGGTYSTLKVQPAELEDSGVYFCASSQWTSVATYEQYFGPGTRLTVT.

This clone was counted only a few times. The chain combines TRBV30 with TRBJ1-1; D is uncertain. The CDR3 totals 15 residues. V lost 0 bases, J lost 4 bases, and 15 bases lay in between. CDR1 is GTSNPN, CDR2 SVGIG, per germline (reference sequence). The CDR3 here is CAWSVSPRTGTEAFF. The CDR3 region has the DNA TGTGCCTGGAGTGTGTCCCCACGAACGGGCACTGAAGCTTTCTTT.

The V and J genes are TRBV29-1 and TRBJ2-1; TRBD1 matches at 9 bases. In germline, CDR1 is SQVTM, CDR2 ANQGSEA. The CDR3 is 13 amino acids. Trimming cost V 8 bases and J 9 bases; bases outside gene matches: 11. DNA of the CDR3: TGCAGCATAACTCCGGGACAGGGTGCTGAGCAGTTCTTC. Translation: CSITPGQGAEQFF.

The genes are TRBV28 and TRBJ1-1; the D gene is possibly TRBD1 (5 bases). The germline V gene encodes CDR1 MDHEN and CDR2 SYDVKM. The V and J ends lost 3 bases and 6 bases respectively, with 17 bases between them. This CDR3 has 15 residues. The CDR3 is CASSFHRTPAAEAFF. CDR3 in DNA: TGTGCCAGCAGTTTCCACAGGACCCCCGCCGCTGAAGCTTTCTTT.

This chain links TRBV12-5 with TRBJ2-2; possible D gene TRBD1, 6 bases. There are 13 residues in the CDR3. The germline V and J ends were trimmed by 5 bases and 6 bases, with 10 bases remaining between them. Germline values: CDR1 LGHNT, CDR2 FRNRAP. CDR3 amino acids: CASGPAGAGELFF. The CDR3 coding sequence is TGTGCTAGTGGTCCCGCAGGGGCCGGGGAGCTGTTTTTT.

This clone was detected only a few times. The rearrangement links TRBV21-1 to TRBJ1-2; the table calls TRBD1, which could not be checked here. TRBV21-1 is classified as a pseudogene. There are 14 residues in the CDR3. As DNA, the CDR3 is TGTGCCAGCAGCACAGGGGCCTCTAACTATGGCTACACCTTC. Its translation: CASSTGASNYGYTF.

This clone was picked up one time. The chain is built from TRBV2 and TRBJ2-7, with 10 bases fitting TRBD2. Germline V CDR1 and CDR2: SNHLY, FYNNEI. V lost 6 bases and J lost 3; bases outside the gene matches: 8. CDR3 size: 15 residues. The CDR3 sequence: CASRETGTSDYEQYF. The CDR3 DNA sequence: TGTGCCAGCAGGGAAACCGGGACTAGCGACTACGAGCAGTACTTC.

The chain uses TRBV30 and TRBJ1-2; tentatively, D is TRBD1 (5 bases). The CDR3 consists of 13 residues. Germline V gene sequence: CDR1 GTSNPN, CDR2 SVGIG (reference sequence). The V gene lost 2 bases and the J gene lost 3 bases, with 10 bases spanning the gap. The CDR3 loop is CAWSPGQDYGYTF. CDR3 DNA: TGTGCCTGGAGTCCAGGGCAGGACTATGGCTACACCTTC.

The rearrangement joins TRBV6-1 to TRBJ1-1; D uncertain. Trimming took off 1 base at V and 11 bases at J, with 17 bases between the two ends. This CDR3 contains 14 residues. The V gene's germline CDR1 is MNHNS and CDR2 SASEGT. This CDR3 is CASSEGPGLFYAFF. CDR3 nucleotides: TGTGCCAGCAGTGAAGGCCCCGGACTTTTTTACGCTTTCTTT.

V is TRBV11-2 and J is TRBJ1-4, with TRBD1 matching over 7 bases. This CDR3 has 17 residues. The germline CDR1 and CDR2 sequences are SGHAT and FQNNGV. V trimming: 6 bases; J trimming: 0 bases; junction bases outside the gene matches: 10. The CDR3 nucleotides are TGTGCCAGCAGACCGGGACAGAGCCTATCAACTAATGAAAAACTGTTTTTT. Translated: CASRPGQSLSTNEKLFF.

V usage is TRBV27 and J usage is TRBJ2-5, with D unclear. Germline CDR1 and CDR2: MNHEY and SMNVEV (reference sequence). The CDR3 length is 14 residues. The V end lost 2 bases, the J end lost 2 bases, and 9 bases lay between the germline ends. Here the CDR3 reads CASSLVGQQETQYF. The CDR3 DNA reads TGTGCCAGCAGTTTAGTAGGGCAGCAAGAGACCCAGTACTTC.